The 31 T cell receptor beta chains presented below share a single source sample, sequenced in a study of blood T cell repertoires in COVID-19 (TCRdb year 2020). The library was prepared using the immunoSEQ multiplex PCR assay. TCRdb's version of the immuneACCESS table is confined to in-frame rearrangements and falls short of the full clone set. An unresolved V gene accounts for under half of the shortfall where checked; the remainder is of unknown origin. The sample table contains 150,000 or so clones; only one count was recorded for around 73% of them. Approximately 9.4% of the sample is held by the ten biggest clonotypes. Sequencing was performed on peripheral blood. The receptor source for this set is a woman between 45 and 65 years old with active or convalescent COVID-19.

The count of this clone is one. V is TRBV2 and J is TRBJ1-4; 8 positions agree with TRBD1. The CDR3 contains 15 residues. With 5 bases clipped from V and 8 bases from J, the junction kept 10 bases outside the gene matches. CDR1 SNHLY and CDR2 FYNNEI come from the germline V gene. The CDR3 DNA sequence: TGTGCCAGCAGTCCTCGGACAGGGTGGAGGGAAAAACTGTTTTTT. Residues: CASSPRTGWREKLFF.

CDR3 coding DNA: TGTGCCAGCAGCCAACGGGACAGGGTGGGGGACGAGCAGTACTTC. This sequence encodes CASSQRDRVGDEQYF. The chain is built from TRBV7-9 and TRBJ2-7, with 9 nucleotides matching TRBD1. Per the germline V gene, CDR1 is SEHNR and CDR2 is FQNEAQ (reference sequence). CDR3 length equals 15 residues. With 5 bases clipped from V and 5 bases from J, the junction kept 10 bases outside the gene matches.

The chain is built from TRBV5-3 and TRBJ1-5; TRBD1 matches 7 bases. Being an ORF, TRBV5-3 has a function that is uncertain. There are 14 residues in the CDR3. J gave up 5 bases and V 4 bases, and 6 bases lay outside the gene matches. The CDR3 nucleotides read TGTGCCAGAAGCCCTGGGACAGCGGATCAGCCCCAGCATTTT. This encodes CARSPGTADQPQHF.

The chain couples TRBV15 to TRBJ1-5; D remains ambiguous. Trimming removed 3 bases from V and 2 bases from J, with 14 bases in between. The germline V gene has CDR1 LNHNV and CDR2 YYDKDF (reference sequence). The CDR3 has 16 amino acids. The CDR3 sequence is CATSSDRVEGNQPQHF. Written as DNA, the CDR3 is TGTGCCACCAGCAGTGATAGGGTGGAGGGCAATCAGCCCCAGCATTTT.

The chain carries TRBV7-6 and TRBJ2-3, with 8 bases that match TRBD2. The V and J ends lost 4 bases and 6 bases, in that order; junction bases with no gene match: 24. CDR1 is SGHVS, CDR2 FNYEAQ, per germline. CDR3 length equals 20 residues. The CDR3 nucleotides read TGTGCCAGCAGCTCTAGACTAGCGACCTCGGACGTAGGGTTTTCCGATACGCAGTATTTT. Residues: CASSSRLATSDVGFSDTQYF.

As DNA, the CDR3 is TGTGCCAGCTCTCGACAGAAATTAGCGGTCCCCTCCTACGAGCAGTACTTC. It codes for CASSRQKLAVPSYEQYF. J is TRBJ2-7 and V is TRBV2; D may be TRBD2 (6 bases). V gave up 8 bases and J gave up 0 bases, with 23 bases separating them. The CDR3 loop spans 17 amino acids. Germline V gene sequence: CDR1 SNHLY, CDR2 FYNNEI.

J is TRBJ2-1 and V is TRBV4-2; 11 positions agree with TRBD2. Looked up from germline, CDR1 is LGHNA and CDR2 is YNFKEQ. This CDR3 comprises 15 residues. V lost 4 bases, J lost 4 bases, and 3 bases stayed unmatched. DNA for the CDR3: TGTGCCAGCAGCCCCGTAGCGGGGGGGTACAATGAGCAGTTCTTC. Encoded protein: CASSPVAGGYNEQFF.

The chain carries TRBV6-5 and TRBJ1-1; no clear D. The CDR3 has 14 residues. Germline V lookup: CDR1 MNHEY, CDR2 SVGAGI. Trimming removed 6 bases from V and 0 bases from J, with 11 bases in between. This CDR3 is CASSSVQMNTEAFF. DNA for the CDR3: TGTGCCAGCAGCTCCGTCCAGATGAACACTGAAGCTTTCTTT.

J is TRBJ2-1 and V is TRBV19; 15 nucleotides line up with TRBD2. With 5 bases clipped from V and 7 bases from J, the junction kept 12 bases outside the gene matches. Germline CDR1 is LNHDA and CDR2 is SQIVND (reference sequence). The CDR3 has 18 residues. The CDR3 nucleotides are TGTGCCAGTAGTGTCGGACTAGCGGGAGGGCCTTATTTGAATGAGCAGTTCTTC. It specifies CASSVGLAGGPYLNEQFF.

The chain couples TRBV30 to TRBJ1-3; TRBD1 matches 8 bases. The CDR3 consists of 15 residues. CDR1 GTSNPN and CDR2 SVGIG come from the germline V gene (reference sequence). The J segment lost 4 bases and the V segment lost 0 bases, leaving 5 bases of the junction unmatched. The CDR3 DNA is TGTGCCTGGAGTGTAAAGGACAGGGTCGGAAACACCATATATTTT. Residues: CAWSVKDRVGNTIYF. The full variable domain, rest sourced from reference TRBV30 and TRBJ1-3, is SQTIHQWPATLVQPVGSPLSLECTVEGTSNPNLYWYRQAAGRGLQLLFYSVGIGQISSEVPQNLSASRPQDRQFILSSKKLLLSDSGFYLCAWSVKDRVGNTIYFGEGSWLTVV.

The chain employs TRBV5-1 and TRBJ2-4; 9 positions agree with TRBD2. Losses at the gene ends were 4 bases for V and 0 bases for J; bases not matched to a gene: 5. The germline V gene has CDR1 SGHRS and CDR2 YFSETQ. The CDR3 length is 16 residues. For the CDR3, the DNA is TGCGCCAGCAGCCTCGGACTAGCGCAAGCCAAAAACATTCAGTACTTC. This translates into CASSLGLAQAKNIQYF.

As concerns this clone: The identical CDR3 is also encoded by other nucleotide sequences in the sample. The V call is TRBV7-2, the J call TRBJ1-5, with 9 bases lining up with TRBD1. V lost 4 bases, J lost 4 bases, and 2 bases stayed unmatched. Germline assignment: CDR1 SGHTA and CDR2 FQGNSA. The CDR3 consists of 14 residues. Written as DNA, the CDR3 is TGTGCCAGCAGCTCGACAGGGGGAAATCAGCCCCAGCATTTT. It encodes CASSSTGGNQPQHF.

The CDR3 sequence: CASSFSGHEGYTF. Written as DNA, the CDR3 is TGTGCCAGCAGCTTTAGTGGACATGAGGGCTACACCTTC. The rearrangement links TRBV7-2 to TRBJ1-2; tentatively, D is TRBD1 (5 bases). The CDR3 extends over 13 amino acids. Germline V gene data show CDR1 as SGHTA and CDR2 as FQGNSA. The V end lost 3 bases, the J end lost 8 bases, and 13 bases lay between the germline ends.

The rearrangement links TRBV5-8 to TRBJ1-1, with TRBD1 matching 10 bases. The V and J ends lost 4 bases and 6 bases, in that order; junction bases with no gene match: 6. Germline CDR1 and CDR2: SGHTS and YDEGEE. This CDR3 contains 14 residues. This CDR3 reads CASSVRDRGAEAFF. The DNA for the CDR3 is TGTGCCAGCAGCGTCCGGGACAGGGGTGCTGAAGCTTTCTTT.

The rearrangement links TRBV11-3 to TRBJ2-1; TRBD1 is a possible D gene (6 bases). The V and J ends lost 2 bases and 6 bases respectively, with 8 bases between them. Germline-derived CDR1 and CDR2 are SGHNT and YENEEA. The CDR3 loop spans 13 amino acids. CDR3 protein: CASSLLGGNEQFF. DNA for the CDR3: TGTGCCAGCAGCTTATTAGGGGGCAATGAGCAGTTCTTC.

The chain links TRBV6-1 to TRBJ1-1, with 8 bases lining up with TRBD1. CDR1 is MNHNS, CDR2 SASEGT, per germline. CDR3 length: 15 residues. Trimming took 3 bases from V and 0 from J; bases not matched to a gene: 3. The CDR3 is CASSDRGQMNTEAFF. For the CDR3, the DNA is TGTGCCAGCAGTGACAGGGGGCAGATGAACACTGAAGCTTTCTTT.

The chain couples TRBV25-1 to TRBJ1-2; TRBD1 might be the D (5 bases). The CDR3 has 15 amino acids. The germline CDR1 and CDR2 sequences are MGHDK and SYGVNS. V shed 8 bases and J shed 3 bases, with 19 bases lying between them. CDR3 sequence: CASWGGSGRDYGYTF. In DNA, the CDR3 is TGTGCCAGCTGGGGGGGATCAGGACGAGACTATGGCTACACCTTC.

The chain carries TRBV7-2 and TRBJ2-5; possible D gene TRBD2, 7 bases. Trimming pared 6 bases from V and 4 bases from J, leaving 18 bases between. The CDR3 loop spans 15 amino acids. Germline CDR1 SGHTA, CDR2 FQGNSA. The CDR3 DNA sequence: TGTGCCAGCAGTCCCCAGGTGGGGGGGCGAGAGACCCAGTACTTC. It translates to CASSPQVGGRETQYF.

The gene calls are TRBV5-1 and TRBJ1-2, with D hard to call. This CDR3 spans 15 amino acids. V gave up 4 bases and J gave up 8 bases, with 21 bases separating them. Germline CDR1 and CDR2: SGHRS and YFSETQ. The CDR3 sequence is CASSLWGESGIGYTF. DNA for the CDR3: TGCGCCAGCAGCCTATGGGGTGAGTCGGGAATCGGCTACACCTTC.

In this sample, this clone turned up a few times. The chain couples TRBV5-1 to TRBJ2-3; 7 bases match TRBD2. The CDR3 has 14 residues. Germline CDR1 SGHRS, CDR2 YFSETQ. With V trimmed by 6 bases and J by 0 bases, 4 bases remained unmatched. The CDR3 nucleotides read TGCGCCAGCAACGGCGGGGGAAGCACAGATACGCAGTATTTT. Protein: CASNGGGSTDTQYF.

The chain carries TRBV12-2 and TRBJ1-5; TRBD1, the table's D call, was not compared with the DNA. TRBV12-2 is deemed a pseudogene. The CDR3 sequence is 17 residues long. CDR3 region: CASRPRGDRGLPGAQHF. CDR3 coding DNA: TGTGCAAGTCGCCCGAGGGGCGACAGGGGGCTTCCAGGGGCCCAGCATTTT.

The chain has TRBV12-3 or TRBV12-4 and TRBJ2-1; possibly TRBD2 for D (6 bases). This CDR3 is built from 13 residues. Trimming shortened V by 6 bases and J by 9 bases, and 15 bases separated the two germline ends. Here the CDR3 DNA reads TGTGCCAGCAGCTGGGGGAGGAGGGCTGAGCAGTTCTTC. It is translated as CASSWGRRAEQFF.

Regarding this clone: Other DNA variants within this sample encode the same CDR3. CDR3 residues: CASSARDRGLGEQYF. The CDR3 bases are TGTGCCAGCAGCGCCCGGGACAGGGGATTGGGCGAGCAGTACTTC. The chain joins TRBV7-2 to TRBJ2-7, with 10 bases fitting TRBD1. Germline V gene sequence: CDR1 SGHTA, CDR2 FQGNSA. V was clipped by 5 bases and J by 6 bases; unmatched bases: 10. This CDR3 contains 15 residues. Complete variable domain (other parts from reference TRBV7-2 and TRBJ2-7): GAGVSQSPSNKVTEKGKDVELRCDPISGHTALYWYRQSLGQGLEFLIYFQGNSAPDKSGLPSDRFSAERTGGSVSTLTIQRTQQEDSAVYLCASSARDRGLGEQYFGPGTRLTVT.

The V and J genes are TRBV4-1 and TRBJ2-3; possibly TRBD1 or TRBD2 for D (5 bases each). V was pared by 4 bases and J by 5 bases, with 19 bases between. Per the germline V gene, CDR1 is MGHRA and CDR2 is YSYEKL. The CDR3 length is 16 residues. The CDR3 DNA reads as TGCGCCAGCAGCCGAGAGGGGAGTAGCACAAAAGATACGCAGTATTTT. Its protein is CASSREGSSTKDTQYF.

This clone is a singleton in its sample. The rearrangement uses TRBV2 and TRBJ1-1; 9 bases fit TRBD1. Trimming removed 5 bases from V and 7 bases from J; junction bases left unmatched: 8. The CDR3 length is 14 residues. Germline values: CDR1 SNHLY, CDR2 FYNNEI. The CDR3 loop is CASSPGTGTGEAFF. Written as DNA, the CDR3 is TGTGCCAGCAGTCCCGGGACAGGGACCGGTGAAGCTTTCTTT.

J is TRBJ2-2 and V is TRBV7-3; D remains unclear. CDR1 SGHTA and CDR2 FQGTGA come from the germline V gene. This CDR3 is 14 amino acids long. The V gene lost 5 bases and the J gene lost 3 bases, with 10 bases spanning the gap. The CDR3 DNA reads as TGTGCCAGCAGCCCGACGGGTTACACCGGGGAGCTGTTTTTT. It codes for CASSPTGYTGELFF. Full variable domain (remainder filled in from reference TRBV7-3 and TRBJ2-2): GAGVSQTPSNKVTEKGKYVELRCDPISGHTALYWYRQSLGQGPEFLIYFQGTGAADDSGLPNDRFFAVRPEGSVSTLKIQRTERGDSAVYLCASSPTGYTGELFFGEGSRLTVL.

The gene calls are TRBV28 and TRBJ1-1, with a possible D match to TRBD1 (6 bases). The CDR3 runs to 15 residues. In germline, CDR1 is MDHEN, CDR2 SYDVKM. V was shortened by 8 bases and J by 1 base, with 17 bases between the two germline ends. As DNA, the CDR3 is TGTGCCAGCTCCTCCTGGGGACAATCGAACACTGAAGCTTTCTTT. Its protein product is CASSSWGQSNTEAFF.

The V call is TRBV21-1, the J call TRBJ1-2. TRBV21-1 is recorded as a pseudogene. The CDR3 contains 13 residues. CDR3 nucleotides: TGTGCCAGCGTGCTAGGACTGTGCTATGGCTACACCTTC. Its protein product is CASVLGLCYGYTF.

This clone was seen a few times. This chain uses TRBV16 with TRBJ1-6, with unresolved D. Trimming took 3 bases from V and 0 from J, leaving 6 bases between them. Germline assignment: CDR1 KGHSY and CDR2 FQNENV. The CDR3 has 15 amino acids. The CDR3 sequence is CASSQHSSYNSPLHF. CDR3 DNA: TGTGCCAGCAGCCAGCATAGCTCCTATAATTCACCCCTCCACTTT.

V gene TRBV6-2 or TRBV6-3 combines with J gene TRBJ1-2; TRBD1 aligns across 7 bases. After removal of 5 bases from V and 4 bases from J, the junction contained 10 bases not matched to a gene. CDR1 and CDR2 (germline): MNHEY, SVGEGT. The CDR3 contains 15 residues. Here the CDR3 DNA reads TGTGCCAGCAGTGGGGACAGACAGAGCATCTATGGCTACACCTTC. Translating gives CASSGDRQSIYGYTF.

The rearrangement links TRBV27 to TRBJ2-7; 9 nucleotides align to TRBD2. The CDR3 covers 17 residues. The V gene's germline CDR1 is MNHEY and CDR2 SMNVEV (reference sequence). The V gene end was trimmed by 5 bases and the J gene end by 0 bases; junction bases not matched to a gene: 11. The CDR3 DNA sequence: TGTGCCAGCAGTCCCGGGGGCGGGAGGGGTAGCTCCTACGAGCAGTACTTC. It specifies CASSPGGGRGSSYEQYF.